The 14 T cell receptor beta chains listed next were all sequenced from one sample in a study of lymphopenia after photon versus proton radiotherapy. Sequenced by immunoSEQ multiplex PCR; TCRdb stores in-frame clones only, minus some. The sample lists more than 25,000 clones; about 90% were seen once. This specimen consisted of peripheral blood, obtained from a patient treated with photon-based radiotherapy. The origin of the receptors is a woman aged 45-65 years with pancreatic cancer.

The rearrangement links TRBV28 to TRBJ2-3; no definite D call. The CDR3 consists of 11 residues. The germline V gene encodes CDR1 MDHEN and CDR2 SYDVKM. Trimming removed 6 bases at V and 12 bases at J, with 13 bases between. The CDR3 loop reads CASSQSGLQYF. The CDR3 bases are TGTGCCAGCAGCCAGTCGGGCCTTCAGTATTTT.

The J gene is TRBJ2-7, the V gene TRBV21-1; TRBD2 was called by the table and not checked on the DNA. TRBV21-1 is designated a pseudogene. CDR3 length equals 14 residues. In DNA, the CDR3 is TGTGCCAGCAGCAACTCGATACCCACGGGCGAGCAGTACTTC. Amino acids: CASSNSIPTGEQYF.

The chain joins TRBV30 to TRBJ1-6; D call uncertain. This CDR3 is built from 14 residues. V was clipped by 6 bases and J by 7 bases, with 16 bases between them. The germline gives CDR1 GTSNPN, CDR2 SVGIG (reference sequence). CDR3 nucleotides: TGTGCCTGCCCCTCCCAAGGGTCCAATTCACCCCTCCACTTT. This gives the protein CACPSQGSNSPLHF.

CDR3 region: CASSYPGGELFF. CDR3 DNA sequence: TGTGCCAGCAGCTATCCCGGCGGGGAGCTGTTTTTT. The chain links TRBV7-9 to TRBJ2-2, with D hard to call. CDR1 and CDR2 (germline): SEHNR, FQNEAQ (reference sequence). This CDR3 comprises 12 residues. V was shortened by 4 bases and J by 7 bases, with 7 bases between the two germline ends.

The rearrangement uses TRBV19 and TRBJ2-3, with D perhaps given as TRBD1 or TRBD2 (6 bases each). V gave up 5 bases and J gave up 2 bases, with 11 bases separating them. CDR1 and CDR2 from the germline V gene are LNHDA and SQIVND (reference sequence). The CDR3 is made up of 14 amino acids. The CDR3 sequence: CASSLGGFTDTQYF. The CDR3 DNA is TGTGCCAGTAGTTTAGGGGGGTTCACAGATACGCAGTATTTT.

CDR3 coding DNA: TGTGCCAGCAGCTTAAAATCGGGGGGGCGGGAGACCCAGTACTTC. Its translation is CASSLKSGGRETQYF. The chain is built from TRBV7-8 and TRBJ2-5; 8 nucleotides agree with TRBD2. The CDR3 runs 15 residues. From germline, CDR1 is SGHVS and CDR2 FQNEAQ. The V and J ends lost 2 bases and 5 bases, in that order; junction bases with no gene match: 7.

The V and J genes are TRBV29-1 and TRBJ2-7; 10 nucleotides align to TRBD1. The J segment lost 4 bases and the V segment lost 5 bases, leaving 2 bases of the junction unmatched. The CDR3 extends over 12 amino acids. CDR1 and CDR2 from the germline V gene are SQVTM and ANQGSEA. The CDR3 DNA reads as TGCAGCGTTAGACAGGGGGCTTACGAGCAGTACTTC. It encodes CSVRQGAYEQYF.

The chain has TRBV14 and TRBJ2-3; TRBD2 agrees at 8 bases. Germline V lookup: CDR1 SGHDN, CDR2 FVKESK. The CDR3 sequence is 18 residues long. V dropped 1 base and J dropped 2; count of bases not matched to a gene: 11. CDR3 nucleotides: TGTGCCAGCAGCCAAGGACTCATAGCGGGAAGCGCCACAGATACGCAGTATTTT. Residues: CASSQGLIAGSATDTQYF.

The chain links TRBV5-6 to TRBJ1-2; TRBD1 matches at 8 bases. The CDR3 consists of 14 residues. Per germline, CDR1 SGHDT and CDR2 YYEEEE. The ends lost 4 bases at V and 6 bases at J; junction bases unmatched: 8. DNA of the CDR3: TGTGCCAGCAGCGAACGGACAGGGAGGAATGGCTACACCTTC. Translation gives CASSERTGRNGYTF.

This chain uses TRBV5-1 with TRBJ1-1, with unresolved D. The CDR3 is made up of 14 amino acids. V shed 2 bases and J shed 1 base, with 9 bases lying between them. CDR1 is SGHRS and CDR2 is YFSETQ in the germline V gene. CDR3 sequence: CASSFGSGNTEAFF. The CDR3 DNA reads as TGCGCCAGCAGCTTCGGGAGTGGGAACACTGAAGCTTTCTTT.

The chain recombines TRBV4-1 with TRBJ2-5; 8 bases fit TRBD2. This CDR3 comprises 18 residues. Looked up from germline, CDR1 is MGHRA and CDR2 is YSYEKL. V dropped 1 base and J dropped 1; count of bases not matched to a gene: 11. CDR3 nucleotide sequence: TGCGCCAGCAGCCAAGTAAGCGGGAGCGGAGGGGCCCAAGAGACCCAGTACTTC. The encoded protein is CASSQVSGSGGAQETQYF.

This chain links TRBV5-1 with TRBJ1-1; 7 nucleotides align to TRBD1. Looked up from germline, CDR1 is SGHRS and CDR2 is YFSETQ. The CDR3 spans 15 residues. J gave up 4 bases and V 0 bases, and 6 bases lay outside the gene matches. The CDR3 is CASSLVSGGGTEAFF. The CDR3 coding sequence is TGCGCCAGCAGCTTGGTGTCAGGGGGAGGCACTGAAGCTTTCTTT. The full variable domain, rest sourced from reference TRBV5-1 and TRBJ1-1, is KAGVTQTPRYLIKTRGQQVTLSCSPISGHRSVSWYQQTPGQGLQFLFEYFSETQRNKGNFPGRFSGRQFSNSRSEMNVSTLELGDSALYLCASSLVSGGGTEAFFGQGTRLTVV.

V usage is TRBV28 and J usage is TRBJ2-2; D is perhaps TRBD1 or TRBD2 (5 bases each). CDR1 MDHEN and CDR2 SYDVKM come from the germline V gene. Trimming stripped 4 bases from V and 5 bases from J, with 11 bases between. The CDR3 sequence is 14 residues long. The CDR3 is CASSYGTATGELFF. CDR3 nucleotides: TGTGCCAGCAGTTATGGGACCGCAACCGGGGAGCTGTTTTTT.

This rearrangement joins TRBV11-3 to TRBJ2-1; TRBD2 matches at 9 bases. Germline V lookup: CDR1 SGHNT, CDR2 YENEEA. The CDR3 is 15 amino acids. Germline trimming cut 4 bases from V and 0 bases from J; bases unmatched to any gene: 1. This CDR3 is CASSSSGASYNEQFF. For the CDR3, the DNA is TGTGCCAGCAGCTCTAGCGGGGCCTCCTACAATGAGCAGTTCTTC.